The 27 T cell receptor beta chains below were found in one sample sequenced in a study of T cell responses to AZD1222 COVID-19 vaccine. Assay used: immunoSEQ multiplex PCR; TCRdb lists only in-frame clones, some missing. The sample lists around 130,000 clones, 70% to 90% occurring once. The sample in question was peripheral blood, obtained on day 0 of AZD1222 vaccination. These receptors were collected from an adult in good health.

The chain joins TRBV24-1 to TRBJ1-2; D is possibly TRBD1 (5 bases). Trimming left V 2 bases short and J 4 bases short, with 16 bases between. The CDR3 is 16 amino acids. Germline CDR1 reads KGHDR; CDR2 reads SFDVKD. The CDR3 loop reads CATSDYVGGTGYGYTF. The CDR3 DNA is TGTGCCACCAGTGATTACGTGGGGGGAACAGGCTATGGCTACACCTTC.

The chain is built from TRBV2 and TRBJ2-1; 10 bases agree with TRBD2. The germline gives CDR1 SNHLY, CDR2 FYNNEI. The CDR3 contains 15 residues. The junction had 2 bases not matched to a gene; V was cut back by 4 bases and J by 2 bases. CDR3 DNA sequence: TGTGCCAGCAGTGGTAGCGGGAGGCCCTACAATGAGCAGTTCTTC. Protein sequence: CASSGSGRPYNEQFF.

V is TRBV19 and J is TRBJ2-7; D is unclear. Trimming took off 0 bases at V and 1 base at J, with 7 bases between the two ends. The V gene's germline CDR1 is LNHDA and CDR2 SQIVND (reference sequence). This CDR3 has 14 residues. For the CDR3, the DNA is TGTGCCAGTAGTATAGATCCAGGTTCCTACGAGCAGTACTTC. Translating gives CASSIDPGSYEQYF.

The chain links TRBV5-4 to TRBJ1-4; D is possibly TRBD1 (5 bases). Germline values: CDR1 SGHNT, CDR2 YYREEE (reference sequence). V gave up 2 bases and J gave up 6 bases, with 11 bases separating them. The CDR3 consists of 14 residues. Here the CDR3 reads CASSFGGYDEKLFF. The CDR3 DNA is TGTGCCAGCAGCTTTGGGGGATACGATGAAAAACTGTTTTTT.

V is TRBV5-8 and J is TRBJ1-4, with 9 bases matching TRBD1. Germline CDR1 reads SGHTS; CDR2 reads YDEGEE. The CDR3 has 15 amino acids. The V gene end was trimmed by 2 bases and the J gene end by 8 bases; junction bases not matched to a gene: 7. In DNA form, the CDR3 reads TGTGCCAGCAGCTTACACGGGACAGGGAACGAAAAACTGTTTTTT. The encoded protein is CASSLHGTGNEKLFF.

The DNA of the CDR3 is TGTGCCAGCAGTTTTACAGGGGGCCTCTATGGCTACACCTTC. It codes for CASSFTGGLYGYTF. J is TRBJ1-2 and V is TRBV6-5; 9 bases map to TRBD1. Germline V gene lookup returns CDR1 MNHEY and CDR2 SVGAGI. The CDR3 is made up of 14 amino acids. V was clipped by 4 bases and J by 4 bases; unmatched bases: 4.

This clone was found a few times. J is TRBJ1-1 and V is TRBV18; 7 bases fit TRBD1. The germline V gene has CDR1 KGHSH and CDR2 LQKENI. V was pared by 4 bases and J by 4 bases, with 6 bases of the junction left unmatched. CDR3 length equals 14 residues. For the CDR3, the DNA is TGTGCCAGCTCACGACAGGGCGAGGCCACTGAAGCTTTCTTT. Translated, it gives CASSRQGEATEAFF.

The rearrangement links TRBV6-5 to TRBJ1-1; unclear D gene. V was clipped by 9 bases and J by 1 base, with 6 bases between them. This CDR3 has 11 residues. Germline V gives CDR1 MNHEY, CDR2 SVGAGI. CDR3 region: CASYRNTEAFF. CDR3 sequence (DNA): TGTGCCAGTTACAGGAACACTGAAGCTTTCTTT.

J is TRBJ1-1 and V is TRBV7-3; D is ambiguous. V lost 2 bases and J 0 bases, leaving 4 bases between the germline ends. Per germline, CDR1 SGHTA and CDR2 FQGTGA. The CDR3 length is 13 residues. CDR3 region: CASSLSLNTEAFF. In DNA form, the CDR3 reads TGTGCCAGCAGCTTATCCCTGAACACTGAAGCTTTCTTT. The entire variable domain, with the rest obtained from reference TRBV7-3 and TRBJ1-1, is as follows: GAGVSQTPSNKVTEKGKYVELRCDPISGHTALYWYRQSLGQGPEFLIYFQGTGAADDSGLPNDRFFAVRPEGSVSTLKIQRTERGDSAVYLCASSLSLNTEAFFGQGTRLTVV.

The rearrangement links TRBV5-1 to TRBJ2-1; TRBD2 aligns across 9 bases. Germline V gene data show CDR1 as SGHRS and CDR2 as YFSETQ. CDR3 length: 14 residues. V gave up 6 bases and J gave up 5 bases; unmatched junction bases: 6. DNA of the CDR3: TGCGCCAGCAACACTCTAGCGGGGAACAATGAGCAGTTCTTC. Its translation: CASNTLAGNNEQFF.

V usage is TRBV10-3 and J usage is TRBJ1-6; D is ambiguous. Trimming took 2 bases from V and 8 from J, leaving 16 bases between them. CDR1 is ENHRY and CDR2 is SYGVKD in the germline V gene. This CDR3 has 16 amino acids. CDR3 DNA sequence: TGTGCCATCAGTGAGGGACCTGCGGGGAAAGATTCACCCCTCCACTTT. Translated, it gives CAISEGPAGKDSPLHF.

This clone has a single count. This chain joins TRBV11-2 and TRBJ2-7; 16 bases line up with TRBD2. The CDR3 extends over 20 amino acids. In germline, CDR1 is SGHAT, CDR2 FQNNGV. The V segment lost 0 bases and the J segment 2 bases; nucleotides outside the gene matches: 10. CDR3 in amino acids: CASSLEPGLAGGPSPYEQYF. The CDR3 DNA is TGTGCCAGCAGCTTAGAACCGGGACTAGCGGGAGGGCCAAGTCCCTACGAGCAGTACTTC.

V gene TRBV5-6 combines with J gene TRBJ2-3, with TRBD1 matching 7 bases. The CDR3 totals 13 residues. CDR1 and CDR2 from the germline V gene are SGHDT and YYEEEE. CDR3 in DNA: TGTGCTACGAATGCCAGGGGGTGGGATACGCAGTATTTT. Translation: CATNARGWDTQYF.

The rearrangement links TRBV5-4 to TRBJ2-1; 7 positions agree with TRBD1. The V and J ends lost 3 bases and 8 bases, in that order; junction bases with no gene match: 8. CDR3 length: 14 residues. Germline values: CDR1 SGHNT, CDR2 YYREEE (reference sequence). This CDR3 reads CASSSMTGTDEQFF. The CDR3 DNA follows: TGTGCCAGCAGCTCGATGACAGGGACCGATGAGCAGTTCTTC.

The J gene is TRBJ2-3, the V gene TRBV12-5, with TRBD1 as a possible D gene (7 bases). Deletions cut 10 bases from V and 3 bases from J, with 17 bases between. CDR1 LGHNT and CDR2 FRNRAP come from the germline V gene. The CDR3 covers 14 residues. DNA for the CDR3: TGTGCTACCCGCAGGGGGGTGGAAACAGATACGCAGTATTTT. It encodes CATRRGVETDTQYF.

The V and J genes are TRBV3-1 (or the pseudogene TRBV3-2) and TRBJ1-6; 7 bases map to TRBD1. This CDR3 region has 15 residues. Germline V gives CDR1 LGHDT, CDR2 YNNKEL (reference sequence). The ends lost 1 base at V and 8 bases at J; junction bases unmatched: 5. The CDR3 here is CASSQVSRGHSPLHF. For the CDR3, the DNA is TGTGCCAGCAGCCAAGTTTCAAGGGGGCATTCACCCCTCCACTTT.

This clone has only a few counts. This rearrangement joins TRBV3-1 (or the pseudogene TRBV3-2) to TRBJ2-7, with D maybe TRBD2 (6 bases). The CDR3 consists of 16 residues. Trimming took 4 bases from V and 2 from J, leaving 18 bases between them. Germline V CDR1 and CDR2: LGHDT, YNNKEL (reference sequence). CDR3 region: CASSPRMGTRTYEQYF. Here the CDR3 DNA reads TGTGCCAGCAGCCCCAGGATGGGGACTCGTACCTACGAGCAGTACTTC.

The CDR3 DNA reads TGTGCCAGTAGTCCCCCGGCGGAGATTCTTAACACCATATATTTT. Its translation: CASSPPAEILNTIYF. The chain recombines TRBV19 with TRBJ1-3; D unresolved. The CDR3 consists of 15 residues. V was trimmed by 5 bases and J by 7 bases, leaving 18 bases between them. CDR1 is LNHDA and CDR2 is SQIVND in the germline V gene (reference sequence).

V usage is TRBV7-6 and J usage is TRBJ2-7; 9 bases align to TRBD1. Germline CDR1 SGHVS, CDR2 FNYEAQ. The CDR3 spans 15 residues. The V and J ends lost 5 bases and 3 bases, in that order; junction bases with no gene match: 8. The CDR3 DNA is TGTGCCAGCAGCGCCCGACTGACAGGGGGCTACGAGCAGTACTTC. This translates into CASSARLTGGYEQYF.

This chain links TRBV6-5 with TRBJ2-7; D not certain. Looked up from germline, CDR1 is MNHEY and CDR2 is SVGAGI. CDR3 length equals 11 residues. Trimming cost V 6 bases and J 7 bases, with 10 bases left between them. The CDR3 sequence is CASSRRNEQYF. CDR3 DNA sequence: TGTGCCAGCAGCCGCCGCAATGAGCAGTACTTC.

The gene calls are TRBV29-1 and TRBJ1-5, with a possible D match to TRBD1 (6 bases). There are 13 residues in the CDR3. Trimming shortened V by 6 bases and J by 7 bases, and 16 bases separated the two germline ends. CDR1 and CDR2 (germline): SQVTM, ANQGSEA. CDR3 in DNA: TGCAGCGTCAATCAGGGGCAGGGGCAGCCCCAGCATTTT. It codes for CSVNQGQGQPQHF.

This chain joins TRBV7-9 and TRBJ1-1, with D maybe TRBD1 (5 bases). Germline CDR1 reads SEHNR; CDR2 reads FQNEAQ (reference sequence). The CDR3 length is 16 residues. Trimming pared 3 bases from V and 0 bases from J, leaving 14 bases between. The CDR3 spells CASSLGLTDLNTEAFF. The CDR3 nucleotides are TGTGCCAGCAGCTTGGGGTTGACAGATTTGAACACTGAAGCTTTCTTT.

The V gene is TRBV2, the J gene TRBJ1-1; TRBD1 matches 8 bases. The germline gives CDR1 SNHLY, CDR2 FYNNEI. The CDR3 is 14 residues long. Trimming cost V 5 bases and J 5 bases; bases outside gene matches: 7. This chain's CDR3 is CASSIDRGLTEAFF. For the CDR3, the DNA is TGTGCCAGCAGTATAGACAGGGGACTAACTGAAGCTTTCTTT.

This chain uses TRBV7-3 with TRBJ1-5, with a weak D call TRBD1 (5 bases). Germline CDR1 reads SGHTA; CDR2 reads FQGTGA. V lost 0 bases and J lost 9, with 9 bases in between. The CDR3 sequence is 13 residues long. CDR3 in amino acids: CASSLTPQGPQHF. The CDR3 nucleotides read TGTGCCAGCAGCTTAACCCCCCAGGGGCCCCAGCATTTT.

The rearrangement joins TRBV7-9 to TRBJ2-2; D call uncertain. CDR3 size: 16 residues. Germline CDR1 reads SEHNR; CDR2 reads FQNEAQ (reference sequence). V lost 3 bases, J lost 1 base, and 12 bases lay in between. CDR3 in DNA: TGTGCCAGCAGCTTCCCGACTGTCTTGAACACCGGGGAGCTGTTTTTT. Translating gives CASSFPTVLNTGELFF.

The V call is TRBV7-3, the J call TRBJ2-3; 11 bases fit TRBD2. Germline V gives CDR1 SGHTA, CDR2 FQGTGA. The CDR3 runs to 17 residues. Trimming at V came to 4 bases and at J to 4 bases, leaving 10 bases not matched to a gene. The CDR3, as DNA: TGTGCCAGCAGCTCAAGGGAACTAGCGGGAGTCCCAGATACGCAGTATTTT. Encoded protein: CASSSRELAGVPDTQYF.

This chain connects TRBV24-1 to TRBJ2-1, with 9 bases lining up with TRBD1. The CDR3 contains 16 residues. Per the germline V gene, CDR1 is KGHDR and CDR2 is SFDVKD. V shed 3 bases, J shed 0 bases, and the junction held 2 bases outside the gene matches. In nucleotides, the CDR3 is TGTGCCACCAGTGATCGGGGACAGGGCTCCTACAATGAGCAGTTCTTC. This gives the protein CATSDRGQGSYNEQFF.